This T cell receptor (beta chain) stems from a study of cytomegalovirus exposure and HLA in healthy donors. The repertoire was sequenced with immunoSEQ multiplex PCR; TCRdb's copy has only in-frame clones and lacks some. The sample contains about 140,000 clones, roughly 81% of which appear only once. Germline V lookup: CDR1 WNHNN, CDR2 SYGVQD (reference sequence). The CDR3 runs to 14 residues. The V gene lost 9 bases and the J gene lost 3 bases, with 15 bases spanning the gap. V and J are TRBV10-1 and TRBJ1-3; possibly TRBD1 for D (5 bases). The sequenced sample consisted of PBMCs. This TCR derives from a woman aged 25 to 39 in good health and CMV-seronegative. CDR3 sequence: CARLLGGIGNTIYF. Here the CDR3 DNA reads TGCGCCAGGCTATTGGGGGGTATTGGAAACACCATATATTTT.